These 14 T cell receptor beta chains were all obtained from the same sample, sequenced in a study of T cell responses to AZD1222 COVID-19 vaccine. TCRdb's copy holds only in-frame clones and misses some; the assay was immunoSEQ multiplex PCR. Of under 150,000 clones listed, 75% to 95% are singletons. Sequencing was performed on peripheral blood, taken on day 0 of AZD1222 vaccination. The source is an adult in good health.

The V call is TRBV5-1, the J call TRBJ2-5, with a weak D call TRBD1 (7 bases). The V end was cut by 0 bases, the J end by 5 bases, with 11 bases between. The CDR3 length is 14 residues. Germline V gene sequence: CDR1 SGHRS, CDR2 YFSETQ. CDR3 sequence (DNA): TGCGCCAGCAGCTTGGCCTCAGGGGGGGAGACCCAGTACTTC. Translated, it gives CASSLASGGETQYF. Full variable domain (remainder filled in from reference TRBV5-1 and TRBJ2-5): KAGVTQTPRYLIKTRGQQVTLSCSPISGHRSVSWYQQTPGQGLQFLFEYFSETQRNKGNFPGRFSGRQFSNSRSEMNVSTLELGDSALYLCASSLASGGETQYFGPGTRLLVL.

This clone was seen a handful of times. The rearrangement links TRBV6-6 to TRBJ1-2; 7 bases line up with TRBD1. Germline trimming cut 6 bases from V and 2 bases from J; bases unmatched to any gene: 6. This CDR3 region has 14 residues. The germline V gene encodes CDR1 MNHNY and CDR2 SVGAGI (reference sequence). This CDR3 reads CASSLGQLNYGYTF. The CDR3 nucleotides are TGTGCCAGCAGCCTGGGACAGCTGAACTATGGCTACACCTTC.

This clone has a single count. The chain combines TRBV9 with TRBJ1-1, with TRBD1 matching over 12 bases. J lost 5 bases, V lost 3 bases, and 5 bases had no gene match. Germline loops: CDR1 SGDLS, CDR2 YYNGEE. This CDR3 region has 15 residues. CDR3 region: CASSAGTGGFTEAFF. The CDR3 DNA is TGTGCCAGCAGCGCGGGGACAGGGGGCTTTACTGAAGCTTTCTTT.

The rearrangement joins TRBV6-2 or TRBV6-3 to TRBJ2-4, with 9 bases aligning to TRBD2. The CDR3 has 17 amino acids. Germline V gene lookup returns CDR1 MNHEY and CDR2 SVGEGT. V lost 2 bases, J lost 8 bases, and 13 bases stayed unmatched. For the CDR3, the DNA is TGTGCCAGCAGTTACCCGGCCAAAGGCGGGAGGGCCTACATTCAGTACTTC. This encodes CASSYPAKGGRAYIQYF.

V usage is TRBV28 and J usage is TRBJ2-7; 7 bases match TRBD1. The CDR3 covers 15 residues. Germline V lookup: CDR1 MDHEN, CDR2 SYDVKM. The V and J ends lost 6 bases and 4 bases, in that order; junction bases with no gene match: 12. CDR3 nucleotide sequence: TGTGCCAGCAGCCCCCTATCTACACAGGGGTACGAGCAGTACTTC. It encodes CASSPLSTQGYEQYF. Variable domain in full (rest from reference TRBV28 and TRBJ2-7): DVKVTQSSRYLVKRTGEKVFLECVQDMDHENMFWYRQDPGLGLRLIYFSYDVKMKEKGDIPEGYSVSREKKERFSLILESASTNQTSMYLCASSPLSTQGYEQYFGPGTRLTVT.

The V and J genes are TRBV9 and TRBJ2-5; TRBD1 aligns across 8 bases. Trimming took 4 bases from V and 0 from J; bases not matched to a gene: 8. The CDR3 is 16 residues long. The germline gives CDR1 SGDLS, CDR2 YYNGEE. For the CDR3, the DNA is TGTGCCAGCAGCCTCGGGACAGGACAGTACCAAGAGACCCAGTACTTC. Translated, it gives CASSLGTGQYQETQYF.

The rearrangement links TRBV27 to TRBJ2-2, with D unresolved. The CDR3 extends over 13 amino acids. Germline V CDR1 and CDR2: MNHEY, SMNVEV (reference sequence). V was clipped by 3 bases and J by 5 bases, with 7 bases between them. For the CDR3, the DNA is TGTGCCAGCAGTTTTCTGGGGACCGGGGAGCTGTTTTTT. This encodes CASSFLGTGELFF.

The gene calls are TRBV4-1 and TRBJ2-1; D possibly corresponds to TRBD1 (6 bases). There are 15 residues in the CDR3. Deletions cut 3 bases from V and 4 bases from J, with 13 bases between. Germline CDR1 is MGHRA and CDR2 is YSYEKL. The CDR3 protein is CASSHPSRGYNEQFF. The CDR3 nucleotides are TGCGCCAGCAGCCACCCTTCGAGGGGGTACAATGAGCAGTTCTTC.

The chain uses TRBV18 and TRBJ2-5; D is ambiguous. V shed 5 bases and J shed 0 bases, with 1 base lying between them. The CDR3 contains 11 residues. CDR1 and CDR2 (germline): KGHSH, LQKENI. As DNA, the CDR3 is TGTGCCAGCTCAAACCAAGAGACCCAGTACTTC. Translation gives CASSNQETQYF.

V and J are TRBV28 and TRBJ1-2, with 7 bases matching TRBD1. In germline, CDR1 is MDHEN, CDR2 SYDVKM. The CDR3 has 15 amino acids. Trimming at V came to 6 bases and at J to 4 bases, leaving 11 bases not matched to a gene. The CDR3 sequence: CASSWTHRGGYGYTF. Written as DNA, the CDR3 is TGTGCCAGCAGCTGGACACACAGGGGAGGCTATGGCTACACCTTC.

The sample holds one count of this clone. CDR3 amino acids: CASSSQKAPSGANVLTF. Here the CDR3 DNA reads TGTGCCAGCTCATCTCAGAAGGCCCCCTCTGGGGCCAACGTCCTGACTTTC. The gene calls are TRBV18 and TRBJ2-6; no definite D call. The germline V and J ends were trimmed by 5 bases and 0 bases, with 14 bases remaining between them. In germline, CDR1 is KGHSH, CDR2 LQKENI. The CDR3 spans 17 residues. Combining the CDR3 with reference TRBV18 and TRBJ2-6 gives the whole variable domain NAGVMQNPRHLVRRRGQEARLRCSPMKGHSHVYWYRQLPEEGLKFMVYLQKENIIDESGMPKERFSAEFPKEGPSILRIQQVVRGDSAAYFCASSSQKAPSGANVLTFGAGSRLTVL.

The chain is built from TRBV14 and TRBJ2-5; TRBD2 agrees at 11 bases. Germline lookup yields CDR1 SGHDN and CDR2 FVKESK. J gave up 1 base and V 4 bases, and 5 bases lay outside the gene matches. CDR3 length: 16 residues. Here the CDR3 DNA reads TGTGCCAGCAGCCGCGGACTAGCGGGCCCCCAAGAGACCCAGTACTTC. The encoded protein is CASSRGLAGPQETQYF.

The CDR3 DNA is TGTGCCAGCAGCGACAGCTGGCGACCTAACTATGAGGGCTACACCTTC. This codes for CASSDSWRPNYEGYTF. This chain connects TRBV5-4 to TRBJ1-2; D perhaps matches TRBD1 (5 bases). The V gene lost 4 bases and the J gene lost 8 bases, with 24 bases spanning the gap. CDR3 length: 16 amino acids. Per the germline V gene, CDR1 is SGHNT and CDR2 is YYREEE (reference sequence).

This chain uses TRBV28 with TRBJ2-1, with D possibly matching TRBD1 (6 bases). Germline V gives CDR1 MDHEN, CDR2 SYDVKM. The germline V and J ends were trimmed by 4 bases and 8 bases, with 12 bases remaining between them. The CDR3 totals 13 residues. DNA of the CDR3: TGTGCCAGCAGTTCAAACAGGGCGGATGAGCAGTTCTTC. Protein: CASSSNRADEQFF.